A single sample gave rise to the 13 T cell receptor beta chains below, sequenced in a study of T cells after yellow fever vaccination. TCRdb reprocessed the 5' RACE reads via MiXCR and lists one record per CDR3 protein. The table records 280,000 or so distinct CDR3 sequences, 7.5% to 9% of them present only once. The sample was CD4+ T cells sorted from PBMCs, taken 5 days after the yellow fever booster vaccination. These receptors came from a young man who received the YFV17D yellow fever vaccine.

The table lists this clonotype with a few counts. A much larger clone sits a single nucleotide away, making a read error possible. The rearrangement joins TRBV4-2 to TRBJ2-1; D might be TRBD2 (6 bases). CDR1 LGHNA and CDR2 YNFKEQ come from the germline V gene. This CDR3 contains 16 residues. The CDR3 here is CASSQRRGRNYNEKFF. Here the CDR3 DNA reads TGTGCCAGCAGCCAAAGGCGGGGCCGTAATTACAATGAGAAGTTCTTC.

The J gene is TRBJ2-7, the V gene TRBV6-5; TRBD1 matches at 10 bases. Germline CDR1 MNHEY, CDR2 SVGAGI. This CDR3 has 16 amino acids. After removal of 3 bases from V and 4 bases from J, the junction contained 9 bases not matched to a gene. The CDR3 region is CASSYSPGQGFYEQYV. The DNA for the CDR3 is TGTGCCAGCAGTTATTCACCGGGACAGGGGTTTTACGAGCAGTACGTC.

This clonotype was observed a handful of times. The chain recombines TRBV30 with TRBJ1-5; D is perhaps TRBD1 (6 bases). Deletions cut 5 bases from V and 4 bases from J, with 12 bases between. This CDR3 is built from 13 residues. CDR1 GTSNPN and CDR2 SVGIG come from the germline V gene (reference sequence). The CDR3 here is CAWEPGTNQPQHF. The CDR3 DNA is TGTGCCTGGGAGCCTGGGACAAATCAGCCCCAGCATTTT.

This clonotype was seen at least ten times. The chain uses TRBV29-1 and TRBJ2-1; D remains ambiguous. V gave up 0 bases and J gave up 10 bases, with 16 bases separating them. From germline, CDR1 is SQVTM and CDR2 ANQGSEA. The CDR3 has 14 amino acids. CDR3 DNA sequence: TGCAGCGTTGAAGAGGTCCTTACAAGCAGGGAGCAGTTCTTC. Translating it yields CSVEEVLTSREQFF.

This clonotype appeared a few times. The gene calls are TRBV6-5 and TRBJ1-1; D might be TRBD1 (5 bases). CDR3 length: 13 residues. Trimming removed 2 bases from V and 7 bases from J, with 11 bases in between. The germline CDR1 and CDR2 sequences are MNHEY and SVGAGI. The CDR3 region is CASSYRKGNEAFF. In nucleotides, the CDR3 is TGTGCCAGCAGTTACCGGAAGGGGAATGAAGCTTTCTTT.

The chain employs TRBV7-2 and TRBJ2-3; 8 nucleotides match TRBD2. CDR1 is SGHTA, CDR2 FQGNSA, per germline. Trimming at V came to 7 bases and at J to 2 bases, leaving 8 bases not matched to a gene. This CDR3 region has 15 residues. The CDR3 region is CASKHRGGNTDTQYF. CDR3 nucleotides: TGTGCCAGCAAGCATCGGGGGGGCAACACAGATACGCAGTATTTT.

This clonotype was observed many times. V is TRBV20-1 and J is TRBJ2-1, with 10 positions matching TRBD2. Trimming at V came to 2 bases and at J to 0 bases, leaving 4 bases not matched to a gene. This CDR3 is built from 16 residues. Germline V gene lookup returns CDR1 DFQATT and CDR2 SNEGSKA (reference sequence). Here the CDR3 DNA reads TGCAGTGCTAGAATAGCGGGGGGTAGCTCCTACAATGAGCAGTTCTTC. The encoded protein is CSARIAGGSSYNEQFF.

In its sample, this clonotype was seen a few times. The gene calls are TRBV29-1 and TRBJ2-5, with D uncertain. This CDR3 has 12 amino acids. Trimming took off 5 bases at V and 4 bases at J, with 11 bases between the two ends. Per the germline V gene, CDR1 is SQVTM and CDR2 is ANQGSEA. The CDR3 protein is CSVSPLGETQYF. DNA of the CDR3: TGCAGCGTTTCCCCTTTGGGAGAGACCCAGTACTTC. The whole variable domain, filled in from reference TRBV29-1 and TRBJ2-5, reads SAVISQKPSRDICQRGTSLTIQCQVDSQVTMMFWYRQQPGQSLTLIATANQGSEATYESGFVIDKFPISRPNLTFSTLTVSNMSPEDSSIYLCSVSPLGETQYFGPGTRLLVL.

This clonotype has a handful of counts. CDR3 in DNA: TGTGCCAGCAGCTTGAGTAGCGGGTACTCCTACGAGCAGTACTTC. Protein product: CASSLSSGYSYEQYF. This chain joins TRBV11-2 and TRBJ2-7; 7 bases are shared with TRBD2. There are 15 residues in the CDR3. V dropped 3 bases and J dropped 0; count of bases not matched to a gene: 5. Germline CDR1 reads SGHAT; CDR2 reads FQNNGV. The variable domain in full, completed from reference TRBV11-2 and TRBJ2-7, reads EAGVAQSPRYKIIEKRQSVAFWCNPISGHATLYWYQQILGQGPKLLIQFQNNGVVDDSQLPKDRFSAERLKGVDSTLKIQPAKLEDSAVYLCASSLSSGYSYEQYFGPGTRLTVT.

This clonotype was seen only a few times. This chain uses TRBV7-9 with TRBJ1-2, with D perhaps TRBD1 (5 bases). Trimming took 5 bases from V and 0 from J, leaving 13 bases between them. Germline V gives CDR1 SEHNR, CDR2 FQNEAQ (reference sequence). The length of the CDR3 is 15 residues. As DNA, the CDR3 is TGTGCCAGCAGCCCTCAGGGAATCCCTAACTATGGCTACACCTTC. Amino acid sequence: CASSPQGIPNYGYTF.

A few counts support this clonotype. The chain joins TRBV29-1 to TRBJ1-2; D not resolved. The germline gives CDR1 SQVTM, CDR2 ANQGSEA. There are 12 residues in the CDR3. Between the trimmed V and J ends, which lost 5 bases and 2 bases, there was a span of 9 bases. The CDR3 sequence: CSVSGFNYGYTF. DNA of the CDR3: TGCAGCGTTTCAGGTTTCAACTATGGCTACACCTTC.

This clonotype was counted a few times. This sequence joins TRBV7-3 and TRBJ2-2; 10 nucleotides match TRBD2. Germline CDR1 and CDR2: SGHTA and FQGTGA. The CDR3 covers 16 residues. Trimming at V came to 4 bases and at J to 10 bases, leaving 12 bases not matched to a gene. This chain's CDR3 is CASSSLGLAAAEELFF. The CDR3 DNA sequence: TGTGCCAGCAGCTCCCTAGGACTAGCGGCGGCTGAGGAGCTGTTTTTT.

The V gene is TRBV4-1, the J gene TRBJ2-5; 9 bases are a match to TRBD2. This CDR3 is built from 16 residues. V lost 1 base to trimming and J lost 2 bases; unmatched junction nucleotides: 5. Germline V gene sequence: CDR1 MGHRA, CDR2 YSYEKL. The CDR3 nucleotides read TGCGCCAGCAGCCAAGTGTTCGCGGGGGGGCAAGAGACCCAGTACTTC. Protein: CASSQVFAGGQETQYF.